This T cell receptor beta chain was captured by sequencing in a study of cytomegalovirus exposure and HLA in healthy donors. Overall study findings and caveats: According to a later analysis, most TCR beta chains associated with CMV appeared HLA-restricted.

The CDR3 extends over 12 amino acids. Trimming cost V 5 bases and J 8 bases, with 12 bases left between them. The germline gives CDR1 SGHAT, CDR2 FQDESV (reference sequence). Both 60 Vbeta primers and 13 Jbeta primers went into the PCR. Libraries were prepared by immunoSEQ multiplex PCR; TCRdb keeps only in-frame clonotypes and omits some of them. In the table there are about 160,000 clones, approximately 84% of which are singletons. In this sample, this clone turned up a few times. The antigen remains unidentified. This sequence was found in a middle-aged woman in good health and CMV-seropositive. The chain links TRBV11-1 to TRBJ1-2; tentative D call: TRBD1 (5 bases). Sequencing was carried out using PBMCs. The CDR3: CASSALGGGYTF. As DNA, the CDR3 is TGTGCCAGCAGCGCGCTCGGGGGGGGCTACACCTTC. Full variable domain (remainder filled in from reference TRBV11-1 and TRBJ1-2): EAEVAQSPRYKITEKSQAVAFWCDPISGHATLYWYRQILGQGPELLVQFQDESVVDDSQLPKDRFSAERLKGVDSTLKIQPAELGDSAMYLCASSALGGGYTFGSGTRLTVV.